Each of the 23 T cell receptor beta chains below was sequenced from the same sample in a study of T cell repertoires in cytomegalovirus infection. TCRdb analysed the reads with MiXCR anew, one entry per CDR3 protein. The profile shows around 800,000 distinct CDR3 sequences, 32% of them singletons. These TCRs' antigens remain unknown. The sequences come from cultured CD8+ T cells from PBMCs, collected from culture after CMV antigen stimulation. These TCRs come from a human donor in good health (CMV status not recorded). Some clones in this sample may be carry-over from other donors' samples.

There are many counts of this clonotype. The gene calls are TRBV7-2 and TRBJ1-6; no definite D call. This CDR3 comprises 14 residues. Germline CDR1 and CDR2: SGHTA and FQGNSA. Trimming pared 3 bases from V and 8 bases from J, leaving 11 bases between. The CDR3 region has the DNA TGTGCCAGCAGCTTCTGGGAGGTGGATTCACCCCTCCACTTT. It yields the protein CASSFWEVDSPLHF.

V and J are TRBV7-9 and TRBJ2-2; 7 bases are shared with TRBD1. V was clipped by 5 bases and J by 6 bases; unmatched bases: 3. The CDR3 has 13 residues. The V gene's germline CDR1 is SEHNR and CDR2 FQNEAQ (reference sequence). Written as DNA, the CDR3 is TGTGCCAGCAGCCCTGACAGGGCCGGGGAGCTGTTTTTT. Translating gives CASSPDRAGELFF.

The chain joins TRBV15 to TRBJ2-5; D is undetermined. The CDR3 covers 12 residues. V shed 4 bases and J shed 4 bases, with 7 bases lying between them. CDR1 and CDR2 (germline): LNHNV, YYDKDF (reference sequence). CDR3 residues: CATSTPPETQYF. Here the CDR3 DNA reads TGTGCCACCAGCACCCCACCAGAGACCCAGTACTTC.

The chain joins TRBV12-3 or TRBV12-4 to TRBJ2-7, with 9 bases fitting TRBD1. The ends lost 6 bases at V and 3 bases at J; junction bases unmatched: 6. The CDR3 is 14 residues long. DNA of the CDR3: TGTGCCAGCAGCACACGGACAGGGGTCTACGAGCAGTACTTC. This sequence encodes CASSTRTGVYEQYF.

This clonotype appeared a few times. The genes are TRBV12-5 and TRBJ2-3; D possibly corresponds to TRBD2 (6 bases). Trimming took 5 bases from V and 5 from J, leaving 11 bases between them. The CDR3 extends over 13 amino acids. The germline V gene encodes CDR1 LGHNT and CDR2 FRNRAP. In DNA form, the CDR3 reads TGTGCTAGTGGTGGGGACTCCCAAGATACGCAGTATTTT. Its protein product is CASGGDSQDTQYF.

This clonotype occurred a few times. The genes are TRBV12-5 and TRBJ1-1; no reliable D call. The CDR3 is made up of 15 amino acids. Germline lookup yields CDR1 LGHNT and CDR2 FRNRAP. V shed 6 bases and J shed 3 bases, with 17 bases lying between them. This chain's CDR3 is CASGPTLGNYTEAFF. The CDR3 nucleotides are TGTGCTAGTGGCCCGACCTTAGGGAATTACACTGAAGCTTTCTTT.

The chain couples TRBV7-8 to TRBJ2-7, with D hard to call. The CDR3 is 13 residues long. Germline V lookup: CDR1 SGHVS, CDR2 FQNEAQ. Trimming left V 5 bases short and J 2 bases short, with 10 bases between. DNA of the CDR3: TGTGCCAGCAGCCCCCAAGTTCCCTACGAGCAGTACGTC. Translation: CASSPQVPYEQYV.

Here the CDR3 DNA reads TGTGCCAGCAGTTACTCGGCAGGGACAAGCCTTGGGGAGCAGTACTTC. This gives the protein CASSYSAGTSLGEQYF. This chain links TRBV6-5 with TRBJ2-7, with a possible D match to TRBD1 (6 bases). CDR1 and CDR2 (germline): MNHEY, SVGAGI. The CDR3 consists of 16 residues. Trimming removed 0 bases at V and 7 bases at J, with 19 bases between.

This clonotype was seen many times. V and J are TRBV11-3 and TRBJ2-1; D remains unclear. V lost 5 bases, J lost 6 bases, and 11 bases lay in between. The CDR3 sequence is 13 residues long. Germline CDR1 reads SGHNT; CDR2 reads YENEEA. CDR3 DNA: TGTGCCAGCAGCATCGGACCGACCAATGAGCAGTTCTTC. It codes for CASSIGPTNEQFF.

A few counts support this clonotype. The chain carries TRBV11-2 and TRBJ2-7; 8 nucleotides match TRBD1. Trimming took 5 bases from V and 1 from J; bases not matched to a gene: 4. This CDR3 is 14 amino acids long. CDR1 is SGHAT and CDR2 is FQNNGV in the germline V gene. This chain's CDR3 is CASSNGQGSYEQYV. DNA of the CDR3: TGTGCCAGCAGCAACGGACAGGGTTCCTACGAGCAGTACGTC.

This clonotype has a count of ten or more. The chain recombines TRBV6-1 with TRBJ2-3; 11 bases match TRBD1. The germline CDR1 and CDR2 sequences are MNHNS and SASEGT. The CDR3 extends over 20 amino acids. The J segment lost 3 bases and the V segment lost 4 bases, leaving 18 bases of the junction unmatched. As DNA, the CDR3 is TGTGCCAGCAGTGGGCCACCCGAAGAAGGACAGGGGGCCTGGACAGATACGCAGTATTTT. Amino acid sequence: CASSGPPEEGQGAWTDTQYF.

The rearrangement uses TRBV5-3 and TRBJ2-1, with TRBD1 as a possible D gene (6 bases). TRBV5-3 is annotated as an ORF whose role is uncertain. With 8 bases removed from V and 1 base from J, the gap between germline ends came to 19 bases. The CDR3 length is 16 residues. The DNA for the CDR3 is TGTGCCAGCAGACTTACAGGGAAGGTATCCTACAATGAGCAGTTCTTC. This sequence encodes CASRLTGKVSYNEQFF.

This clonotype was counted a few times. The chain couples TRBV19 to TRBJ2-1, with 9 nucleotides matching TRBD2. This CDR3 contains 16 residues. V lost 5 bases to trimming and J lost 6 bases; unmatched junction nucleotides: 11. Germline CDR1 and CDR2: LNHDA and SQIVND (reference sequence). CDR3 DNA: TGTGCCAGTAGTCCCTCCTTTGCGGGGGGGCTCAATGAGCAGTTCTTC. Protein product: CASSPSFAGGLNEQFF.

As concerns this clonotype: This may be a read error: a much more frequent sequence differs by one nucleotide. The chain couples TRBV7-6 to TRBJ1-1; D gene ambiguous. There are 15 residues in the CDR3. Germline assignment: CDR1 SGHVS and CDR2 FNYEAQ. CDR3 in DNA: TGTGCCAACAGCCCCGGACGGCTCATGAACACTGAAGCTTTCTTT. As protein: CANSPGRLMNTEAFF.

This clonotype was detected ten times or more. The chain carries TRBV29-1 and TRBJ1-5, with D perhaps TRBD1 (5 bases). The CDR3 runs to 11 residues. V was cut by 4 bases and J by 5 bases, with 6 bases left in between. The germline V gene has CDR1 SQVTM and CDR2 ANQGSEA. CDR3 sequence reads: CSVGGDQPQHF. CDR3 DNA sequence: TGCAGCGTTGGGGGGGATCAGCCCCAGCATTTT.

This clonotype showed up just a few times. V usage is TRBV28 and J usage is TRBJ2-1; D unclear. Germline values: CDR1 MDHEN, CDR2 SYDVKM. This CDR3 has 12 residues. V was trimmed by 6 bases and J by 8 bases, leaving 11 bases between them. CDR3 region: CASSISVDEQFF. CDR3 in DNA: TGTGCCAGCAGCATTTCAGTGGATGAGCAGTTCTTC.

This clonotype was seen ten or more times. The chain carries TRBV7-8 and TRBJ1-1; no clear D. Trimming left V 1 base short and J 3 bases short, with 18 bases between. CDR3 length: 17 residues. Germline V gene lookup returns CDR1 SGHVS and CDR2 FQNEAQ. For the CDR3, the DNA is TGTGCCAGCAGCTTAGAGAGGGAGGGATGGGTGGACACTGAAGCTTTCTTT. Encoded protein: CASSLEREGWVDTEAFF.

This clonotype was observed a handful of times. The V and J genes are TRBV6-6 and TRBJ2-7, with 10 positions matching TRBD1. CDR1 MNHNY and CDR2 SVGAGI come from the germline V gene (reference sequence). J was trimmed by 3 bases and V by 5 bases; bases with no gene match: 4. This CDR3 has 14 residues. Here the CDR3 DNA reads TGTGCCAGCAGTGGGTGGACAGGGGGCTACGAGCAGTACTTC. Translated: CASSGWTGGYEQYF.

For the CDR3, the DNA is TGTGCCAGCACCCCGGCCCGACTCGGAGGCTACACCTTC. Amino acids: CASTPARLGGYTF. The chain uses TRBV9 and TRBJ1-2; no definite D call. This CDR3 is built from 13 residues. V was trimmed by 6 bases and J by 8 bases, leaving 17 bases between them. Per germline, CDR1 SGDLS and CDR2 YYNGEE.

The rearrangement links TRBV7-6 to TRBJ2-2, with 8 bases matching TRBD2. This CDR3 has 17 residues. Germline CDR1 is SGHVS and CDR2 is FNYEAQ. With V trimmed by 6 bases and J by 3 bases, 12 bases remained unmatched. In DNA, the CDR3 is TGTGCCAGCAGTTTCCCTTTAGCGGGGAGCCACACCGGGGAGCTGTTTTTT. This translates into CASSFPLAGSHTGELFF. Supplemented by reference TRBV7-6 and TRBJ2-2, the full variable domain reads GAGVSQSPRYKVTKRGQDVALRCDPISGHVSLYWYRQALGQGPEFLTYFNYEAQQDKSGLPNDRFSAERPEGSISTLTIQRTEQRDSAMYRCASSFPLAGSHTGELFFGEGSRLTVL.

On this clonotype itself: A single base separates this from a much larger clone, so it may be a read error. V usage is TRBV7-2 and J usage is TRBJ1-6; D possibly corresponds to TRBD1 (6 bases). The CDR3 spans 15 residues. The germline gives CDR1 SGHTA, CDR2 FQGNSA. This chain's CDR3 is CVSSAGRGHNSPLHF. The CDR3 DNA follows: TGTGTCAGCAGCGCGGGCCGGGGGCATAATTCACCCCTCCACTTT.

This clonotype has a handful of counts. The J gene is TRBJ1-1, the V gene TRBV29-1, with D hard to call. Trimming stripped 3 bases from V and 3 bases from J, with 11 bases between. CDR1 is SQVTM and CDR2 is ANQGSEA in the germline V gene. The CDR3 is 13 residues long. In nucleotides, the CDR3 is TGCAGCGTTGAGGAGGGCGCGGACACTGAAGCTTTCTTT. This encodes CSVEEGADTEAFF.

This clonotype was seen a few times. The chain uses TRBV10-3 and TRBJ2-7; 7 bases align to TRBD1. V shed 9 bases, J shed 0 bases, and the junction held 8 bases outside the gene matches. The CDR3 loop spans 14 amino acids. Germline V gene lookup returns CDR1 ENHRY and CDR2 SYGVKD. The CDR3 bases are TGTGCCATACTATCCGGGACAGACTCCTACGAGCAGTACTTC. It yields the protein CAILSGTDSYEQYF.